This T cell receptor beta chain was obtained from a study of cytomegalovirus exposure and HLA in healthy donors. Study-wide results and limits: Some TCR beta chains (roughly 150 of them) were listed as cytomegalovirus-associated. In a later analysis, at a false discovery rate of 0.05, some 17,000 TCR beta sequences were associated with HLA alleles. Beyond CMV serostatus, there was no information to go on about immune exposure.

The CDR3 has 19 amino acids. Germline V gene data show CDR1 as LNHDA and CDR2 as SQIVND (reference sequence). Deletions cut 1 base from V and 2 bases from J, with 23 bases between. Comment on this clone: Its antigen is unknown.

The primer mix had 60 Vbeta and 13 Jbeta primers. Some clones are missing from TCRdb's copy, which holds only in-frame ones; the method was immunoSEQ multiplex PCR. The sample shows fewer than 90,000 clones, less than 80% of them seen only once. The clonotype was recovered from a male donor in good health and CMV-seronegative. The V gene is TRBV19, the J gene TRBJ2-5; weak D call: TRBD1 (6 bases). The sample comprised PBMCs. This chain's CDR3 is CASSIARDRTDRLQETQYF. Written as DNA, the CDR3 is TGTGCCAGTAGTATAGCCCGGGATAGGACAGACCGCCTTCAAGAGACCCAGTACTTC.